These T cell receptor beta chains were read from a single sample in a study of T cell responses to AZD1222 COVID-19 vaccine. The data were produced by immunoSEQ multiplex PCR, yet TCRdb's version contains in-frame clones alone and is incomplete. This sample carries about 180,000 clones, about nine tenths of them seen once, and the ten largest clones take more than 3.5%. The sample consisted of peripheral blood, taken 28 days after the second dose of the MenACWY control vaccine. The receptors stem from an adult who received the MenACWY meningococcal vaccine as a control. Each CDR3 is given with its conserved first and last residue. The D gene is left open where the match is weak. Size is stated for part of the rows, as once, few or many counts, or as a class when the clone is expanded.

J: TRBJ1-1; length: 14; V: TRBV18; D: -; size: -; CDR3: CASSAGWGDTEAFF; DNA: TGTGCCAGCTCAGCAGGGTGGGGGGACACTGAAGCTTTCTTT
J: TRBJ1-3; length: 16; V: TRBV28; D: -; size: -; CDR3: CASSLSGLGTGNTIYF; DNA: TGTGCCAGCAGTTTATCCGGTCTCGGGACTGGAAACACCATATATTTT
J: TRBJ1-2; length: 14; V: TRBV28; D: TRBD1; size: -; CDR3: CASSLTGEGYGYTF; DNA: TGTGCCAGCAGTTTAACAGGGGAGGGCTATGGCTACACCTTC
J: TRBJ2-5; length: 14; V: TRBV18; D: -; size: -; CDR3: CASSPREAGETQYF; DNA: TGTGCCAGCTCACCACGAGAAGCCGGGGAGACCCAGTACTTC
J: TRBJ1-1; length: 13; V: TRBV4-1; D: -; size: -; CDR3: CASRGRSHTEAFF; DNA: TGCGCCAGCCGGGGGAGGTCTCACACTGAAGCTTTCTTT
J: TRBJ2-7; length: 11; V: TRBV20-1; D: -; size: -; CDR3: CSAEGTGEQYF; DNA: TGCAGTGCTGAGGGGACCGGCGAGCAGTACTTC
J: TRBJ2-3; length: 15; V: TRBV23-1; D: -; size: -; CDR3: CASSQSKGRLGTQYF; DNA: TGCGCCAGCAGTCAATCAAAGGGCCGCTTGGGTACGCAGTATTTT
J: TRBJ2-2; length: 13; V: TRBV19; D: -; size: -; CDR3: CASNTANTGELFF; DNA: TGTGCCAGTAATACAGCGAACACCGGGGAGCTGTTTTTT
J: TRBJ2-5; length: 15; V: TRBV5-1; D: TRBD1; size: few; CDR3: CASSPGEGAGETQYF; DNA: TGCGCCAGCAGCCCTGGAGAGGGGGCAGGGGAGACCCAGTACTTC
J: TRBJ1-6; length: 15; V: TRBV19; D: TRBD1; size: -; CDR3: CASSQGGILYSPLHF; DNA: TGTGCCAGTAGCCAGGGGGGGATTCTCTACTCACCCCTCCACTTT
J: TRBJ2-7; length: 14; V: TRBV4-3; D: -; size: -; CDR3: CASSQVAQEGEQYF; DNA: TGCGCCAGCAGCCAAGTCGCCCAGGAAGGCGAGCAGTACTTC
J: TRBJ2-2; length: 15; V: TRBV7-9; D: TRBD2; size: -; CDR3: CASSPPGGWTGELFF; DNA: TGTGCCAGCAGCCCTCCGGGAGGTTGGACCGGGGAGCTGTTTTTT
J: TRBJ2-7; length: 15; V: TRBV3-1/TRBV3-2; D: -; size: -; CDR3: CASSQDVGVKYEQYF; DNA: TGTGCCAGCAGCCAGGACGTTGGGGTTAAGTACGAGCAGTACTTC
J: TRBJ2-3; length: 15; V: TRBV7-2; D: -; size: -; CDR3: CASSSEDTGADTQYF; DNA: TGTGCCAGCAGCTCCGAGGATACGGGAGCAGATACGCAGTATTTT
J: TRBJ1-1; length: 14; V: TRBV25-1; D: -; size: -; CDR3: CASSEWREHSEAFF; DNA: TGTGCCAGCAGTGAATGGCGGGAGCATTCTGAAGCTTTCTTT
J: TRBJ2-7; length: 16; V: TRBV30; D: TRBD2; size: -; CDR3: CAWKLSGASGRFEQYF; DNA: TGTGCCTGGAAATTATCGGGGGCTAGCGGGAGGTTCGAGCAGTACTTC
J: TRBJ2-7; length: 14; V: TRBV19; D: TRBD2; size: -; CDR3: CASSNSGSSYEQYF; DNA: TGTGCCAGTAGCAATAGCGGGAGCTCCTACGAGCAGTACTTC
J: TRBJ1-3; length: 15; V: TRBV30; D: -; size: -; CDR3: CAWSVSSGAGNTIYF; DNA: TGTGCCTGGAGTGTCTCCTCGGGGGCTGGAAACACCATATATTTT
J: TRBJ2-1; length: 17; V: TRBV6-2/TRBV6-3; D: TRBD2; size: -; CDR3: CASSYGGASGFYNEQFF; DNA: TGTGCCAGCAGTTACGGGGGGGCTAGCGGGTTCTACAATGAGCAGTTCTTC
J: TRBJ1-3; length: 13; V: TRBV14; D: -; size: -; CDR3: CASSQETRYTIYF; DNA: TGTGCCAGCAGCCAAGAGACGAGATACACCATATATTTT
J: TRBJ1-2; length: 18; V: TRBV4-1; D: -; size: -; CDR3: CASSQDRLGGAGDYGYTF; DNA: TGCGCCAGCAGCCAAGATCGTCTAGGAGGGGCAGGGGACTATGGCTACACCTTC
J: TRBJ1-2; length: 15; V: TRBV4-3; D: -; size: -; CDR3: CASSQEFGGVYGYTF; DNA: TGCGCCAGCAGCCAAGAGTTCGGGGGGGTCTATGGCTACACCTTC
J: TRBJ1-2; length: 14; V: TRBV30; D: TRBD1; size: -; CDR3: CAWSVDRGQRGYTF; DNA: TGTGCCTGGAGTGTCGACAGGGGGCAGCGTGGCTACACCTTC
J: TRBJ2-7; length: 13; V: TRBV11-2; D: -; size: -; CDR3: CASSLALYYEQYF; DNA: TGTGCCAGCAGCTTAGCCCTCTACTACGAGCAGTACTTC
J: TRBJ2-6; length: 18; V: TRBV9; D: -; size: -; CDR3: CASSLGWGANSGANVLTF; DNA: TGTGCCAGCAGCCTAGGGTGGGGGGCCAACTCTGGGGCCAACGTCCTGACTTTC